The clone carrying this T cell receptor (beta chain) was detected only a few times. The antigen is not known. Germline V CDR1 and CDR2: SGHVS, FQNEAQ. V was pared by 0 bases and J by 3 bases, with 20 bases between. The CDR3 is 19 amino acids. The sample originates from a study of T cells after yellow fever vaccination. Study as a whole: SMART-Seq v4 Ultra Low Input prepared libraries from low-cell fractions.

Study results and limitations: Booster samples showed a return of most primary-vaccination clones (roughly 95% CD4, 88% CD8).

Universal primer sites and UMIs were introduced during 5'RACE template-switching synthesis of TCR cDNA. Each CDR3 protein is one row after TCRdb ran MiXCR on the 5' RACE reads. This sample carries hundreds of thousands of distinct CDR3 sequences, around 12% of them seen once, and the ten largest clones take approximately 15%. The source was PBMCs, collected on the day of the yellow fever booster vaccination. The chain carries TRBV7-8 and TRBJ1-4; D uncertain. The sequence came from a man aged 25 to 40 who received the YFV17D yellow fever vaccine. The CDR3 nucleotides are TGTGCCAGCAGCTTAGCCCTTGTTGGGTTCCGGGCCTCTAATGAAAAACTGTTTTTT. The encoded protein is CASSLALVGFRASNEKLFF.